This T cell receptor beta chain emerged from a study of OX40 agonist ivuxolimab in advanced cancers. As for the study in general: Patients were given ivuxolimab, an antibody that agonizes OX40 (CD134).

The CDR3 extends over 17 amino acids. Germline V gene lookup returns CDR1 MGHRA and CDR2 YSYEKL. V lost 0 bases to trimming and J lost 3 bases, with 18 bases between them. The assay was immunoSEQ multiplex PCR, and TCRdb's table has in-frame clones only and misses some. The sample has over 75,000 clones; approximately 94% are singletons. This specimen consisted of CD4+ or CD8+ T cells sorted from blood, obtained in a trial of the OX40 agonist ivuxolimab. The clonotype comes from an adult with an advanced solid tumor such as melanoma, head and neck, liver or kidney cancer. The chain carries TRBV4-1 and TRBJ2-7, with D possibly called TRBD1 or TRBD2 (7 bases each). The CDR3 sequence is CASSQDLSPGGVYEQYF. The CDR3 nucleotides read TGCGCCAGCAGCCAAGATCTCTCTCCAGGGGGGGTCTACGAGCAGTACTTC.